These T cell receptor beta chains were read from a single sample in a study of blood T cell repertoires in COVID-19. TCRdb keeps only in-frame clones here, not all; method: immunoSEQ multiplex PCR. Of 200,000 to 250,000 clones in the sample, under 85% were seen once. The sample comprised peripheral blood. These receptors were taken from a woman in her twenties or thirties with COVID-19, enrolled during active disease. CDR3s include the opening cysteine and the closing phenylalanine or tryptophan. Each record gives: clone size, J gene, V gene, D gene, CDR3 protein, CDR3 DNA. A D gene is named only where the DNA matches it firmly. Only some rows state a clone size, as once, few, many or a class for expanded clones.

abundance: -
j_gene: TRBJ2-7
v_gene: TRBV9
d_gene: -
CDR3aa: CASSVSGSYEQYF
CDR3nt: TGTGCCAGCAGCGTAAGCGGCTCCTACGAGCAGTACTTC

abundance: -
j_gene: TRBJ2-2
v_gene: TRBV18
d_gene: -
CDR3aa: CASSPTSNTGELFF
CDR3nt: TGTGCCAGCTCACCAACTAGCAACACCGGGGAGCTGTTTTTT

abundance: -
j_gene: TRBJ1-2
v_gene: TRBV5-1
d_gene: TRBD1
CDR3aa: CASKTGTGAYGYTF
CDR3nt: TGCGCCAGCAAAACCGGGACAGGGGCCTATGGCTACACCTTC

abundance: -
j_gene: TRBJ2-5
v_gene: TRBV5-6
d_gene: TRBD2
CDR3aa: CASSAGTSGGYQETQYF
CDR3nt: TGTGCCAGCAGCGCCGGGACTAGCGGGGGGTACCAAGAGACCCAGTACTTC

abundance: -
j_gene: TRBJ1-5
v_gene: TRBV5-6
d_gene: -
CDR3aa: CASSLGLDNQPQHF
CDR3nt: TGTGCCAGCAGCTTGGGACTCGACAATCAGCCCCAGCATTTT

abundance: -
j_gene: TRBJ2-7
v_gene: TRBV27
d_gene: TRBD1
CDR3aa: CASSGDRGREQYF
CDR3nt: TGTGCCAGCAGCGGGGACAGGGGGCGGGAGCAGTACTTC

abundance: -
j_gene: TRBJ2-7
v_gene: TRBV10-3
d_gene: -
CDR3aa: CAISESRVNEQYF
CDR3nt: TGTGCCATCAGTGAGTCGCGGGTAAACGAGCAGTACTTC

abundance: -
j_gene: TRBJ2-6
v_gene: TRBV18
d_gene: -
CDR3aa: CASSLRDFSGANVLTF
CDR3nt: TGTGCCAGCTCACTGAGGGACTTCTCTGGGGCCAACGTCCTGACTTTC

abundance: -
j_gene: TRBJ1-1
v_gene: TRBV25-1
d_gene: -
CDR3aa: CASRAGTEAFF
CDR3nt: TGTGCCAGCAGGGCGGGCACTGAAGCTTTCTTT

abundance: -
j_gene: TRBJ1-4
v_gene: TRBV19
d_gene: TRBD1
CDR3aa: CASSAPGQFNEKLFF
CDR3nt: TGTGCCAGTAGTGCCCCGGGACAGTTTAATGAAAAACTGTTTTTT

abundance: once
j_gene: TRBJ2-6
v_gene: TRBV13
d_gene: -
CDR3aa: CASSSSGSGVLSGANVLTF
CDR3nt: TGTGCCAGCAGCTCGTCTGGTTCAGGGGTCCTATCTGGGGCCAACGTCCTGACTTTC

abundance: -
j_gene: TRBJ1-6
v_gene: TRBV9
d_gene: -
CDR3aa: CASSVGGPGAYNSPLHF
CDR3nt: TGTGCCAGCAGCGTAGGGGGTCCAGGGGCCTATAATTCACCCCTCCACTTT

abundance: many
j_gene: TRBJ2-2
v_gene: TRBV2
d_gene: TRBD1
CDR3aa: CASSGQDRASTGELFF
CDR3nt: TGTGCCAGCAGTGGACAGGACAGGGCCAGCACCGGGGAGCTGTTTTTT

abundance: -
j_gene: TRBJ2-1
v_gene: TRBV6-4
d_gene: TRBD1
CDR3aa: CASSYRGSGYNEQFF
CDR3nt: TGTGCCAGCAGCTACAGGGGGTCAGGCTACAATGAGCAGTTCTTC

abundance: -
j_gene: TRBJ2-7
v_gene: TRBV9
d_gene: TRBD2
CDR3aa: CASSVGAGGYEQYF
CDR3nt: TGTGCCAGCAGCGTAGGAGCGGGAGGGTACGAGCAGTACTTC

abundance: -
j_gene: TRBJ1-1
v_gene: TRBV11-1
d_gene: -
CDR3aa: CASSLRPGDTEAFF
CDR3nt: TGTGCCAGCAGCTTAAGACCGGGAGACACTGAAGCTTTCTTT

abundance: few
j_gene: TRBJ1-1
v_gene: TRBV7-2
d_gene: -
CDR3aa: CASSLSEDSTEAFF
CDR3nt: TGTGCCAGCAGCTTATCTGAGGACAGCACTGAAGCTTTCTTT

abundance: -
j_gene: TRBJ2-4
v_gene: TRBV2
d_gene: TRBD2
CDR3aa: CASSGLAGFQYF
CDR3nt: TGTGCCAGCAGTGGACTAGCCGGCTTTCAGTACTTC

abundance: -
j_gene: TRBJ1-2
v_gene: TRBV7-2
d_gene: TRBD1
CDR3aa: CASSADTGGGYGYTF
CDR3nt: TGTGCCAGCAGCGCAGACACAGGGGGAGGCTATGGCTACACCTTC

abundance: many
j_gene: TRBJ1-1
v_gene: TRBV7-6
d_gene: TRBD1
CDR3aa: CASSALQGGDTEAFF
CDR3nt: TGTGCCAGCAGCGCCTTACAGGGGGGGGACACTGAAGCTTTCTTT

abundance: -
j_gene: TRBJ1-2
v_gene: TRBV7-9
d_gene: TRBD1
CDR3aa: CASSVPRTGAYGYTF
CDR3nt: TGTGCCAGCAGCGTGCCAAGGACAGGGGCTTATGGCTACACCTTC

abundance: -
j_gene: TRBJ2-1
v_gene: TRBV11-3
d_gene: -
CDR3aa: CASSSQDNEQFF
CDR3nt: TGTGCCAGCAGCTCACAGGACAATGAGCAGTTCTTC

abundance: -
j_gene: TRBJ1-4
v_gene: TRBV4-3
d_gene: TRBD1
CDR3aa: CASSHAGTGVEKLFF
CDR3nt: TGCGCCAGCAGCCACGCAGGGACAGGGGTTGAAAAACTGTTTTTT

abundance: -
j_gene: TRBJ1-6
v_gene: TRBV7-9
d_gene: -
CDR3aa: CASSPFSGSPLHF
CDR3nt: TGTGCCAGCAGCCCGTTTTCAGGGTCACCCCTCCACTTT

abundance: once
j_gene: TRBJ2-5
v_gene: TRBV5-6
d_gene: TRBD2
CDR3aa: CASSLGRGTSGARRETQYF
CDR3nt: TGTGCCAGCAGCTTGGGGCGGGGGACTAGCGGGGCGAGGAGGGAGACCCAGTACTTC

abundance: once
j_gene: TRBJ2-2
v_gene: TRBV24-1
d_gene: -
CDR3aa: CATSDMTANTGELFF
CDR3nt: TGTGCCACCAGTGACATGACAGCCAACACCGGGGAGCTGTTTTTT

abundance: -
j_gene: TRBJ1-5
v_gene: TRBV4-3
d_gene: -
CDR3aa: CASRQTPRSQPQHF
CDR3nt: TGCGCCAGCAGGCAGACTCCCCGTAGTCAGCCCCAGCATTTT

abundance: -
j_gene: TRBJ2-3
v_gene: TRBV2
d_gene: -
CDR3aa: CASRDRLDTQYF
CDR3nt: TGTGCCAGCAGGGATAGACTGGATACGCAGTATTTT

abundance: -
j_gene: TRBJ2-5
v_gene: TRBV11-2
d_gene: -
CDR3aa: CASSVQGIQETQYF
CDR3nt: TGTGCCAGCAGCGTACAGGGAATTCAAGAGACCCAGTACTTC

abundance: -
j_gene: TRBJ1-3
v_gene: TRBV6-5
d_gene: -
CDR3aa: CASSSGQSSGNTIYF
CDR3nt: TGTGCCAGCAGCTCCGGACAGAGCTCTGGAAACACCATATATTTT

abundance: -
j_gene: TRBJ2-1
v_gene: TRBV7-3
d_gene: -
CDR3aa: CASSLSQGAPHEQFF
CDR3nt: TGTGCCAGCAGCTTAAGCCAGGGTGCCCCTCATGAGCAGTTCTTC

abundance: -
j_gene: TRBJ2-1
v_gene: TRBV19
d_gene: TRBD1
CDR3aa: CASSIEGDSYNEQFF
CDR3nt: TGTGCCAGTAGTATAGAGGGGGACAGCTACAATGAGCAGTTCTTC

abundance: -
j_gene: TRBJ2-5
v_gene: TRBV6-1
d_gene: TRBD2
CDR3aa: CASSEIGGGAYQETQYF
CDR3nt: TGTGCCAGCAGTGAAATAGGCGGGGGGGCTTATCAAGAGACCCAGTACTTC

abundance: once
j_gene: TRBJ2-1
v_gene: TRBV24-1
d_gene: TRBD1
CDR3aa: CATSDGTANEQFF
CDR3nt: TGTGCCACCAGTGACGGGACAGCCAATGAGCAGTTCTTC